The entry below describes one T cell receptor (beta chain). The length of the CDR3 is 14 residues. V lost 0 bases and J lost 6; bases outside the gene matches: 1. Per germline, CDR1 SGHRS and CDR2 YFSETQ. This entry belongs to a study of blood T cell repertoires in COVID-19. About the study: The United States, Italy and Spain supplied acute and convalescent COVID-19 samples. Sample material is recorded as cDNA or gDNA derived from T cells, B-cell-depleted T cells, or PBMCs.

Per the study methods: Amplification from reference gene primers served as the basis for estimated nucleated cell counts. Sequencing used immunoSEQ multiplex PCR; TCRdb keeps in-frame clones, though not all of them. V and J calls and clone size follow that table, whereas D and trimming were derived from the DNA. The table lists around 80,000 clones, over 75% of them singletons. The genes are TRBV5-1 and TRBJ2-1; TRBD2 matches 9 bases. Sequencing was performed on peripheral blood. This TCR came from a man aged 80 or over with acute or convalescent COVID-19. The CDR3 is CASSLALAGNEQFF. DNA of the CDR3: TGCGCCAGCAGCTTGGCACTAGCGGGCAATGAGCAGTTCTTC.